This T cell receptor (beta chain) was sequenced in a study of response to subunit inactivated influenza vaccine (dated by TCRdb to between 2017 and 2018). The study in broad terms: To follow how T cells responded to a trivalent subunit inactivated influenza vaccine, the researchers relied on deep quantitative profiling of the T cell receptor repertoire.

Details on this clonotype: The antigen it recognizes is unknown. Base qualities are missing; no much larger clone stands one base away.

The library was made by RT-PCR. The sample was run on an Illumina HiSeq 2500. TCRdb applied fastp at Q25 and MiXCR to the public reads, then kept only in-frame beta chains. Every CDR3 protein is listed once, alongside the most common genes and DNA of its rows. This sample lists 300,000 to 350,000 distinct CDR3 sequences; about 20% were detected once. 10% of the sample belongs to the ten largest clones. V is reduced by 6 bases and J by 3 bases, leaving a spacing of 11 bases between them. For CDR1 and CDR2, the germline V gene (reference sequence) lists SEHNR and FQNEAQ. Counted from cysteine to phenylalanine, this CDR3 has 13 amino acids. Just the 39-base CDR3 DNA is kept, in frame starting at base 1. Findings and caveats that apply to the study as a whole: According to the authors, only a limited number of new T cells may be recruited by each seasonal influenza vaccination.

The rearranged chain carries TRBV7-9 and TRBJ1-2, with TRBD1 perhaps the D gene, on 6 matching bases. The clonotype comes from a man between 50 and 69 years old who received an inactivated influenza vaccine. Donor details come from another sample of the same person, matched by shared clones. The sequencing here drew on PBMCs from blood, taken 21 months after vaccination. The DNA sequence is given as TGTGCCAGCAGTTTTCAGGGGTACTATGGCTACACCTTC. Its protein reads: CASSFQGYYGYTF.